This TCR beta chain is from a study of blood T cell repertoires in COVID-19. Study information: From the United States, Italy and Spain came samples of acute and convalescent COVID-19. The cDNA or gDNA used as material had been derived from T cells, B-cell-depleted T cells, or PBMCs.

In the original processing: For nucleated cells, counts were estimated from reference gene primer amplification. Clones were sequenced by immunoSEQ multiplex PCR, and TCRdb holds only the in-frame ones, with some missing. The V and J calls and clone size were taken over from that table, and D and trimming were inferred from the DNA. This table holds 200,000 to 250,000 clones, 84% found once. Trimming removed 3 bases at V and 7 bases at J, with 5 bases between. In germline, CDR1 is MNHEY, CDR2 SMNVEV (reference sequence). CDR3 size: 11 residues. The receptor comes from a man aged 45 to 65 with acute or convalescent COVID-19. The sample comprised peripheral blood. The gene calls are TRBV27 and TRBJ2-3; D may be TRBD2 (5 bases). In DNA form, the CDR3 reads TGTGCCAGCAGTTTCGGGAATACGCAGTATTTT. Translating it yields CASSFGNTQYF.